The clone carrying this T cell receptor beta chain appeared many times. Its cognate antigen is unknown. In making diagnoses, clinical symptoms, serum thyroxine and TRAb, thyroid ultrasound and orbital computed tomography were all used. This sample holds PBMCs from about 9.3 ml fresh peripheral blood. The sample comes from a study of T cells in Graves' hyperthyroidism and ophthalmopathy. Study results and limitations: Ophthalmopathy was identified by the model a median approximately 6.9 months ahead of onset.

From RNA transcripts, TCR beta CDR3 regions were amplified. Initially, a first-round RT-PCR of the TCR CDR3 employed the HTBI primer set. TCRdb reanalysed the multiplex PCR reads using MiXCR and keeps one entry per CDR3 protein. The data hold about 480,000 distinct CDR3 sequences, with approximately 15% observed a single time. CDR1 is SNHLY and CDR2 is FYNNEI in the germline V gene. CDR3 length equals 15 residues. V was clipped by 7 bases and J by 6 bases; unmatched bases: 5. The sample comprised blood. This chain uses TRBV2 with TRBJ2-1, with 14 positions matching TRBD2. The TCR was taken from a woman aged 18-29 years with Graves' hyperthyroidism. The CDR3 loop is CASTTGLAGGNEQFF. As DNA, the CDR3 is TGTGCCAGCACAACCGGACTAGCGGGAGGCAATGAGCAGTTCTTC. Full variable domain (missing parts from reference TRBV2 and TRBJ2-1): EPEVTQTPSHQVTQMGQEVILRCVPISNHLYFYWYRQILGQKVEFLVSFYNNEISEKSEIFDDQFSVERPDGSNFTLKIRSTKLEDSAMYFCASTTGLAGGNEQFFGPGTRLTVL.